The 30 T cell receptor beta chains below all came from one sample that was sequenced in a study of T cell responses to AZD1222 COVID-19 vaccine. Repertoires were generated with immunoSEQ multiplex PCR, while TCRdb's copy carries only in-frame clones and drops some. The profile covers 93,000 or so clones, with about nine tenths appearing a single time and 45% taken by the ten largest. The sample consisted of peripheral blood, taken on day 0 of AZD1222 vaccination. The receptor source for this set is an adult in good health.

Concerning this clone itself: The same CDR3 arises from other DNA sequences in this sample as well. The chain uses TRBV6-5 and TRBJ2-5; 8 nucleotides match TRBD1. The CDR3 runs to 13 residues. Germline-derived CDR1 and CDR2 are MNHEY and SVGAGI. Losses at the gene ends were 6 bases for V and 3 bases for J; bases not matched to a gene: 3. CDR3 residues: CASSRTGKETQYF. The CDR3 DNA sequence: TGTGCCAGCAGCAGGACAGGGAAAGAGACCCAGTACTTC.

V is TRBV7-2 and J is TRBJ2-3; 11 nucleotides line up with TRBD2. CDR1 SGHTA and CDR2 FQGNSA come from the germline V gene. The CDR3 runs 19 residues. V lost 3 bases to trimming and J lost 6 bases; unmatched junction nucleotides: 17. Here the CDR3 DNA reads TGTGCCAGCAGCTTTGGACCTGGGCTAGCGGGAGGCCCCGTCGATACGCAGTATTTT. Translating it yields CASSFGPGLAGGPVDTQYF.

The V call is TRBV7-2, the J call TRBJ2-7; 8 positions match TRBD2. V dropped 0 bases and J dropped 3; count of bases not matched to a gene: 4. CDR3 length: 15 amino acids. Germline V gene sequence: CDR1 SGHTA, CDR2 FQGNSA. CDR3 nucleotide sequence: TGTGCCAGCAGCTTAGCCAGCGGGGGCTACTACGAGCAGTACTTC. Protein sequence: CASSLASGGYYEQYF.

V and J are TRBV5-8 and TRBJ1-1, with a weak D call TRBD1 (5 bases). Germline CDR1 and CDR2: SGHTS and YDEGEE. V was clipped by 5 bases and J by 3 bases, with 11 bases between them. The CDR3 loop spans 13 amino acids. The CDR3 coding sequence is TGTGCCAGCAGTTGGGACGGCCACACTGAAGCTTTCTTT. Translated, it gives CASSWDGHTEAFF.

The chain joins TRBV6-5 to TRBJ2-1; a weak D match, TRBD1 (5 bases). The CDR3 sequence is 15 residues long. Germline lookup yields CDR1 MNHEY and CDR2 SVGAGI. Trimming took off 8 bases at V and 4 bases at J, with 18 bases between the two ends. The CDR3 nucleotides are TGTGCCAGCGGATCCGGTGGGGCGGTTTACAATGAGCAGTTCTTC. It encodes CASGSGGAVYNEQFF.

The rearrangement joins TRBV7-8 to TRBJ2-7, with TRBD2 identical over 12 bases. The CDR3 sequence is 18 residues long. V trimming: 4 bases; J trimming: 0 bases; junction bases outside the gene matches: 10. CDR1 is SGHVS and CDR2 is FQNEAQ in the germline V gene. CDR3 DNA sequence: TGTGCCAGCAGCTCCCCGGGCGGACTAGCGGGGATCTCCTACGAGCAGTACTTC. This codes for CASSSPGGLAGISYEQYF.

J is TRBJ1-3 and V is TRBV7-2, with D possibly TRBD1 on 6 matching bases. V lost 0 bases, J lost 4 bases, and 10 bases lay in between. The CDR3 consists of 15 residues. From germline, CDR1 is SGHTA and CDR2 FQGNSA. DNA of the CDR3: TGTGCCAGCAGCTTAGCACGGGGGGCCGGAAACACCATATATTTT. Its protein product is CASSLARGAGNTIYF.

This clone was counted between two and nine times. The V gene is TRBV28, the J gene TRBJ2-1, with D perhaps TRBD2 (6 bases). Trimming removed 11 bases from V and 6 bases from J, with 17 bases in between. Germline V gene lookup returns CDR1 MDHEN and CDR2 SYDVKM. This CDR3 spans 13 amino acids. The CDR3 spells CAVRGAGGNEQFF. CDR3 nucleotide sequence: TGTGCCGTACGTGGAGCCGGGGGCAATGAGCAGTTCTTC.

This rearrangement joins TRBV18 to TRBJ2-1; possibly TRBD1 for D (5 bases). Germline V CDR1 and CDR2: KGHSH, LQKENI. V dropped 2 bases and J dropped 0 bases, with 11 bases sitting between them. The CDR3 sequence is 16 residues long. CDR3 protein: CASSPAGISSYNEQFF. CDR3 bases: TGTGCCAGCTCACCAGCAGGGATCAGCTCCTACAATGAGCAGTTCTTC. Full variable domain (remainder filled in from reference TRBV18 and TRBJ2-1): NAGVMQNPRHLVRRRGQEARLRCSPMKGHSHVYWYRQLPEEGLKFMVYLQKENIIDESGMPKERFSAEFPKEGPSILRIQQVVRGDSAAYFCASSPAGISSYNEQFFGPGTRLTVL.

The gene calls are TRBV28 and TRBJ1-6; TRBD1 is a possible D gene (5 bases). The CDR3 extends over 12 amino acids. Germline V lookup: CDR1 MDHEN, CDR2 SYDVKM. Trimming cost V 3 bases and J 9 bases, with 6 bases left between them. The CDR3 DNA sequence: TGTGCCAGCAGTTTGGGGGTTTCACCCCTCCACTTT. Translating it yields CASSLGVSPLHF.

This chain connects TRBV27 to TRBJ1-2; weak D call: TRBD1 (6 bases). V lost 4 bases to trimming and J lost 2 bases, with 11 bases between them. The CDR3 contains 14 residues. Germline V gene data show CDR1 as MNHEY and CDR2 as SMNVEV (reference sequence). The CDR3 bases are TGTGCCAGCAGTTCCGGCAGGGGCAACTATGGCTACACCTTC. It encodes CASSSGRGNYGYTF.

The genes are TRBV30 and TRBJ2-7, with D hard to call. CDR1 is GTSNPN and CDR2 is SVGIG in the germline V gene (reference sequence). Between the trimmed V and J ends, which lost 0 bases and 5 bases, there was a span of 8 bases. CDR3 length equals 12 residues. The CDR3 reads CAWSVKGDEQYF. CDR3 in DNA: TGTGCCTGGAGTGTCAAAGGAGACGAGCAGTACTTC.

This chain joins TRBV12-3 or TRBV12-4 and TRBJ1-2, with D maybe TRBD1 (5 bases). The CDR3 consists of 13 residues. Between the trimmed V and J ends, which lost 6 bases and 4 bases, there was a span of 12 bases. Written as DNA, the CDR3 is TGTGCCAGCAGCTGGAGGAGGGGCTATGGCTACACCTTC. Protein sequence: CASSWRRGYGYTF.

J is TRBJ2-7 and V is TRBV28, with 7 bases matching TRBD1. The CDR3 has 15 amino acids. V lost 5 bases and J lost 5; bases outside the gene matches: 12. Germline V CDR1 and CDR2: MDHEN, SYDVKM. The CDR3 reads CASSQTGRLSDEQYF. For the CDR3, the DNA is TGTGCCAGCAGTCAGACAGGGAGATTAAGCGACGAGCAGTACTTC. Together with reference TRBV28 and TRBJ2-7, the CDR3 gives the full variable domain: DVKVTQSSRYLVKRTGEKVFLECVQDMDHENMFWYRQDPGLGLRLIYFSYDVKMKEKGDIPEGYSVSREKKERFSLILESASTNQTSMYLCASSQTGRLSDEQYFGPGTRLTVT.

This clone occurred once. The J gene is TRBJ1-1, the V gene TRBV7-2; D is uncertain. The germline CDR1 and CDR2 sequences are SGHTA and FQGNSA. The ends were cut back, 4 bases at V and 6 bases at J, with 15 bases in the middle. The CDR3 is 14 residues long. CDR3 in amino acids: CASSSAGEVSEAFF. DNA of the CDR3: TGTGCCAGCAGCTCCGCCGGGGAGGTATCTGAAGCTTTCTTT.

V is TRBV14 and J is TRBJ2-5; D may be TRBD2 (6 bases). The germline gives CDR1 SGHDN, CDR2 FVKESK. The CDR3 totals 14 residues. The germline V and J ends were trimmed by 5 bases and 5 bases, with 15 bases remaining between them. The CDR3 DNA reads TGTGCCAGCAGCGCCCTATGGGACTCGGAGACCCAGTACTTC. As protein: CASSALWDSETQYF. The complete variable domain, with remaining parts taken from reference TRBV14 and TRBJ2-5, reads EAGVTQFPSHSVIEKGQTVTLRCDPISGHDNLYWYRRVMGKEIKFLLHFVKESKQDESGMPNNRFLAERTGGTYSTLKVQPAELEDSGVYFCASSALWDSETQYFGPGTRLLVL.

The chain has TRBV14 and TRBJ2-1, with D perhaps matching TRBD1 or TRBD2 (5 bases each). CDR1 and CDR2 from the germline V gene are SGHDN and FVKESK. The CDR3 has 15 amino acids. Trimming removed 0 bases from V and 4 bases from J, with 10 bases in between. CDR3 sequence (DNA): TGTGCCAGCAGCCAAGATTTCGGGGCGTACAATGAGCAGTTCTTC. Protein product: CASSQDFGAYNEQFF.

V usage is TRBV6-4 and J usage is TRBJ2-3; D is undetermined. There are 9 residues in the CDR3. V lost 7 bases to trimming and J lost 4 bases, with 0 bases between them. The germline gives CDR1 MRHNA, CDR2 SNTAGT. CDR3 nucleotide sequence: TGTGCCAGCACAGATACGCAGTATTTT. Translating gives CASTDTQYF.

The chain combines TRBV20-1 with TRBJ1-1; D unresolved. This CDR3 has 11 amino acids. Germline lookup yields CDR1 DFQATT and CDR2 SNEGSKA (reference sequence). V was shortened by 8 bases and J by 4 bases, with 11 bases between the two germline ends. The CDR3 DNA follows: TGCAGTCTCGACGTATTCACTGAAGCTTTCTTT. Translated: CSLDVFTEAFF.

This clone showed up just a few times. The J gene is TRBJ2-1, the V gene TRBV2; the match to TRBD2 covers 12 bases. Germline CDR1 SNHLY, CDR2 FYNNEI. J gave up 9 bases and V 7 bases, and 13 bases lay outside the gene matches. This CDR3 has 16 residues. The CDR3: CASKFLLAGGQSEQFF. Written as DNA, the CDR3 is TGTGCCAGCAAGTTCCTTCTAGCGGGAGGGCAGAGTGAGCAGTTCTTC.

This clone was picked up one time. V and J are TRBV5-6 and TRBJ1-2; perhaps TRBD1 as D (5 bases). The CDR3 extends over 12 amino acids. The V end lost 1 base, the J end lost 5 bases, and 6 bases lay between the germline ends. Germline loops: CDR1 SGHDT, CDR2 YYEEEE. The CDR3 sequence is CASSLKGYGYTF. CDR3 DNA sequence: TGTGCCAGCAGCTTGAAGGGGTATGGCTACACCTTC.

The J gene is TRBJ1-3, the V gene TRBV30; D is unclear. This CDR3 region has 14 residues. Between the trimmed V and J ends, which lost 0 bases and 2 bases, there was a span of 8 bases. Germline-derived CDR1 and CDR2 are GTSNPN and SVGIG (reference sequence). The DNA for the CDR3 is TGTGCCTGGAGTGTTTTGGGGACTGGAAACACCATATATTTT. It encodes CAWSVLGTGNTIYF.

The rearrangement links TRBV9 to TRBJ2-6; D unresolved. The CDR3 spans 15 residues. Germline CDR1 SGDLS, CDR2 YYNGEE. Trimming pared 2 bases from V and 2 bases from J, leaving 8 bases between. CDR3 DNA sequence: TGTGCCAGCAGCGTTTTTACTGCTGGGGCCAACGTCCTGACTTTC. This sequence encodes CASSVFTAGANVLTF.

The rearrangement links TRBV4-1 to TRBJ2-3; 8 nucleotides line up with TRBD2. The J segment lost 1 base and the V segment lost 1 base, leaving 4 bases of the junction unmatched. CDR3 size: 16 residues. The germline gives CDR1 MGHRA, CDR2 YSYEKL. In DNA, the CDR3 is TGCGCCAGCAGCCAAGTACAACTAGCGGGCACAGATACGCAGTATTTT. Its translation: CASSQVQLAGTDTQYF.

V gene TRBV7-9 combines with J gene TRBJ1-4; possible D gene TRBD1, 5 bases. Between the trimmed V and J ends, which lost 2 bases and 6 bases, there was a span of 10 bases. The CDR3 loop spans 14 amino acids. In germline, CDR1 is SEHNR, CDR2 FQNEAQ (reference sequence). The CDR3 DNA follows: TGTGCCAGCAGCTTACAGGGTTGGGATGAAAAACTGTTTTTT. This codes for CASSLQGWDEKLFF.

V usage is TRBV5-5 and J usage is TRBJ2-3; D call uncertain. The CDR3 consists of 17 residues. Germline V gives CDR1 SGHKS, CDR2 YYEKEE (reference sequence). Trimming took 5 bases from V and 2 from J, leaving 21 bases between them. CDR3 in amino acids: CASRPDGTIPFTDTQYF. As DNA, the CDR3 is TGTGCCAGCAGACCGGACGGCACTATCCCCTTCACAGATACGCAGTATTTT.

This clone was observed a single time. This chain connects TRBV14 to TRBJ2-4, with 8 nucleotides matching TRBD1. This CDR3 is 15 amino acids long. V dropped 2 bases and J dropped 3; count of bases not matched to a gene: 3. The germline V gene has CDR1 SGHDN and CDR2 FVKESK. CDR3: CASSQPGGGKNIQYF. In DNA form, the CDR3 reads TGTGCCAGCAGCCAACCAGGGGGCGGCAAAAACATTCAGTACTTC. The full variable domain, in which reference TRBV14 and TRBJ2-4 provide the parts outside the CDR3, is EAGVTQFPSHSVIEKGQTVTLRCDPISGHDNLYWYRRVMGKEIKFLLHFVKESKQDESGMPNNRFLAERTGGTYSTLKVQPAELEDSGVYFCASSQPGGGKNIQYFGAGTRLSVL.

This clone was seen more than once but under ten times. The rearrangement uses TRBV30 and TRBJ1-1, with 8 bases aligning to TRBD1. Losses at the gene ends were 1 base for V and 3 bases for J; bases not matched to a gene: 10. This CDR3 region has 16 residues. Germline CDR1 reads GTSNPN; CDR2 reads SVGIG (reference sequence). The CDR3 region has the DNA TGTGCCTGGAGTGCCGGCAGGGGGCAGGTAGACACTGAAGCTTTCTTT. Protein sequence: CAWSAGRGQVDTEAFF. The variable domain in full, with the rest retrieved from reference TRBV30 and TRBJ1-1, is SQTIHQWPATLVQPVGSPLSLECTVEGTSNPNLYWYRQAAGRGLQLLFYSVGIGQISSEVPQNLSASRPQDRQFILSSKKLLLSDSGFYLCAWSAGRGQVDTEAFFGQGTRLTVV.

V and J are TRBV7-8 and TRBJ2-1, with TRBD2 matching 7 bases. After removal of 4 bases from V and 4 bases from J, the junction contained 10 bases not matched to a gene. Germline CDR1 and CDR2: SGHVS and FQNEAQ. The CDR3 contains 16 residues. CDR3 in DNA: TGTGCCAGCAGCTCATTCAGCGGGATAATATACAATGAGCAGTTCTTC. This translates into CASSSFSGIIYNEQFF.

The CDR3 loop reads CASRLGTGLYF. The CDR3 DNA sequence: TGTGCCAGCAGGCTCGGGACAGGGCTATATTTT. The V and J genes are TRBV28 and TRBJ1-3, with TRBD1 matching 9 bases. Germline CDR1 and CDR2: MDHEN and SYDVKM. Unmatched junction bases numbered 5, after V lost 6 bases and J lost 14 bases. The CDR3 is made up of 11 amino acids.